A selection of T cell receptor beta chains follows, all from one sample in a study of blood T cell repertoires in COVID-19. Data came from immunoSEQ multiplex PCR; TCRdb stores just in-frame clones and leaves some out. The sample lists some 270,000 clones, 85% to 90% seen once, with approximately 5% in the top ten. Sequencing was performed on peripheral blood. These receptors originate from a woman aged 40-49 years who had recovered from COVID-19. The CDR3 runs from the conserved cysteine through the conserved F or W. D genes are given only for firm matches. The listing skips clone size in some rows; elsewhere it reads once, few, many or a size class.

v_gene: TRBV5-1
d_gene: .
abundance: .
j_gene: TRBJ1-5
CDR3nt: TGCGCCAGCTCGGGCGGGGTTGATCAGCCCCAGCATTTT
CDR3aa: CASSGGVDQPQHF

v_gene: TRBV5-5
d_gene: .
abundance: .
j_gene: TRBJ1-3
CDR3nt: TGTGCCAGCAGCTTGTATCTTTCAGGGTATGCGGAGCTCTCTGGAAACACCATATATTTT
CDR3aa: CASSLYLSGYAELSGNTIYF

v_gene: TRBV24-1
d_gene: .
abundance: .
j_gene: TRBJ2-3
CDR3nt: TGTGCCACCAGTGATTTGCAGGGCGAGCAGCGCACAGATACGCAGTATTTT
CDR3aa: CATSDLQGEQRTDTQYF

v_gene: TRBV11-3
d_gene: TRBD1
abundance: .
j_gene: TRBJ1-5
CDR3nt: TGTGCCAGCAGCTCCCGAGGGGCAGGGGGCGCGGATCAGCCCCAGCATTTT
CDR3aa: CASSSRGAGGADQPQHF

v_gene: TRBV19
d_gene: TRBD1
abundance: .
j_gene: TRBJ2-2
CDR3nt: TGTGCCAGTAATGGGGACAGATACACCGGGGAGCTGTTTTTT
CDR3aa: CASNGDRYTGELFF

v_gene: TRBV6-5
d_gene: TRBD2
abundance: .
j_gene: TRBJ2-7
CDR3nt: TGTGCCAGCAGTTACGGGACTAGTATCCACGAGCAGTACTTC
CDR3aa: CASSYGTSIHEQYF

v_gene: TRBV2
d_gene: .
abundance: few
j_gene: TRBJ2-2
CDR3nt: TGTGCCAGCAGAAAGGGAGTGGGCACCGGGGAGCTGTTTTTT
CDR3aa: CASRKGVGTGELFF

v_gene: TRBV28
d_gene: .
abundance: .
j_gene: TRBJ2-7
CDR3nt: TGTGCCAGCAAACCCGGGGGAAAGCCCTACGAGCAGTACTTC
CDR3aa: CASKPGGKPYEQYF

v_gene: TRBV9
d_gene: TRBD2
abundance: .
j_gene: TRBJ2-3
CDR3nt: TGTGCCAGCAGCGTAGGGGGCGGGAGCCCCGGGGCAGATACGCAGTATTTT
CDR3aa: CASSVGGGSPGADTQYF

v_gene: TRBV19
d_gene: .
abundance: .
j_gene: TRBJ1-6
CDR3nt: TGTGCCAGTTCCCCCGGGCAGGGGAATTCACCCCTCCACTTT
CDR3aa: CASSPGQGNSPLHF

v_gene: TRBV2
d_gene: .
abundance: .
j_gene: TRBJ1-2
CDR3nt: TGTGCCAGCAGTCCCTCTGCGGGAGAGGGCTATGGCTACACCTTC
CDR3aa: CASSPSAGEGYGYTF

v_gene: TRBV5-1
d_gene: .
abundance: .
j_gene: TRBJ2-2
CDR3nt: TGCGCCAGCAGCTTACAGGGCCTCACCGGGGAGCTGTTTTTT
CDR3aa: CASSLQGLTGELFF

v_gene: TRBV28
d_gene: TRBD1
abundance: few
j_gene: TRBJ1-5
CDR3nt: TGTGCCAGCAGAACCGACAGGGTTAACAATCAGCCCCAGCATTTT
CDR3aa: CASRTDRVNNQPQHF

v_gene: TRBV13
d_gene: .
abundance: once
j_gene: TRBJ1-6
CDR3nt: TGTGCCAGTACAAAAGAAAATTCACCCCTCCACTTT
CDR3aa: CASTKENSPLHF

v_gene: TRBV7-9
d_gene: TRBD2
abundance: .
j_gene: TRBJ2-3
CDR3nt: TGTGCCAGCAGCTCTCCCGTGGGGGGACTAGCAGTAGATACGCAGTATTTT
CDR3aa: CASSSPVGGLAVDTQYF

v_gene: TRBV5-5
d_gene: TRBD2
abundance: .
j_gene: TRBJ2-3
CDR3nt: TGTGCCAGCAGCTTGTCGGTTGGTAGCGGGGTGGCAGATACGCAGTATTTT
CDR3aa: CASSLSVGSGVADTQYF

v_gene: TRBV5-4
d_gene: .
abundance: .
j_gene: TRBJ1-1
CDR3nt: TGTGCCAGCGGGGCTTACAACACTGAAGCTTTCTTT
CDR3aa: CASGAYNTEAFF

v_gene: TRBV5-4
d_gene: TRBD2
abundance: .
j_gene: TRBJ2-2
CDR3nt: TGTGCCAGCAGCTCATCCGGGACTAGCGGGGTCATCGCCGGGGAGCTGTTTTTT
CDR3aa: CASSSSGTSGVIAGELFF

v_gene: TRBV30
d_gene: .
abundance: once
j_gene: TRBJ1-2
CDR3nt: TGTGCCTGGAGTACGGGCCTAGCAAGTGGCTACACCTTC
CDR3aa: CAWSTGLASGYTF

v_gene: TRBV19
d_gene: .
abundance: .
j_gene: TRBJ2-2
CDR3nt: TGTGCCAGTAGTCAACAGGGGAGGAGGACCGGGGAGCTGTTTTTT
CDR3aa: CASSQQGRRTGELFF

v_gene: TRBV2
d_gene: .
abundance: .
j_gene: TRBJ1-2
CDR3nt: TGTGCCAGCAGTGAGAGGGAGGCGGACCCAAGCTATGGCTACACCTTC
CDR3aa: CASSEREADPSYGYTF

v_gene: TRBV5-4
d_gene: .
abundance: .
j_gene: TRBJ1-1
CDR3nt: TGTGCCAGCAGCTTGGTAGGGGACACTGAAGCTTTCTTT
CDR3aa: CASSLVGDTEAFF

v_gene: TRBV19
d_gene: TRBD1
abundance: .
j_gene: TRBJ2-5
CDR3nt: TGTGCCAGTACCACCCGGACAGGGTCTGGGACCCAGTACTTC
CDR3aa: CASTTRTGSGTQYF

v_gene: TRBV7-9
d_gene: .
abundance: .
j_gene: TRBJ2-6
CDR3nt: TGTGCCAGCAGCTTAGGGCAGGGGTCAGGTAGGGCTGGGGCCAACGTCCTGACTTTC
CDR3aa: CASSLGQGSGRAGANVLTF

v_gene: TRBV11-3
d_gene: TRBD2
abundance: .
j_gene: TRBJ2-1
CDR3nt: TGTGCCAGCACTGTTTCAGGCGGAGTAGCGGGAGGGAGGGGTGAGCAGTTCTTC
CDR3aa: CASTVSGGVAGGRGEQFF

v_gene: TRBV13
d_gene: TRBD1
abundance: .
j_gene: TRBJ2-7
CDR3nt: TGTGCCAGCACCGCCAGGGACAGGAAGAACGAGCAGTACTTC
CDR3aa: CASTARDRKNEQYF

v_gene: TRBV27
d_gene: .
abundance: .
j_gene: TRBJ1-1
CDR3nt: TGTGCCAGCAGCTACTTAGGCGGGGGAGGAGTGAACACTGAAGCTTTCTTT
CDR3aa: CASSYLGGGGVNTEAFF

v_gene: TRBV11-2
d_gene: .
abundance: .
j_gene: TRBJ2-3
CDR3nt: TGTGCCAGCAGCCCCTGGGGGGAGGCAGATACGCAGTATTTT
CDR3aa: CASSPWGEADTQYF

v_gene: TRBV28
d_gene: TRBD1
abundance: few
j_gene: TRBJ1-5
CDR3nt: TGTGCCAGCAGTTTATCAGGGGGCGGCAATCAGCCCCAGCATTTT
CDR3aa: CASSLSGGGNQPQHF

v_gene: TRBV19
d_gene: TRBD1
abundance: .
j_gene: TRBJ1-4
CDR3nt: TGTGCCAGTCGGGACAGGGTGAATCTACTGTTTTTT
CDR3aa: CASRDRVNLLFF

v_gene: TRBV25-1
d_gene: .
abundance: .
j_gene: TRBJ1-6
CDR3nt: TGTGCCAGCAGTTTTGAGGGCGAATTACCCCTCCACTTT
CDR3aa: CASSFEGELPLHF

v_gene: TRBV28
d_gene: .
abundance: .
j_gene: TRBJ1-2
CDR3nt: TGTGCCAGCAGTTTTGACAGGCAAGTCTATGGCTACACCTTC
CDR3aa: CASSFDRQVYGYTF